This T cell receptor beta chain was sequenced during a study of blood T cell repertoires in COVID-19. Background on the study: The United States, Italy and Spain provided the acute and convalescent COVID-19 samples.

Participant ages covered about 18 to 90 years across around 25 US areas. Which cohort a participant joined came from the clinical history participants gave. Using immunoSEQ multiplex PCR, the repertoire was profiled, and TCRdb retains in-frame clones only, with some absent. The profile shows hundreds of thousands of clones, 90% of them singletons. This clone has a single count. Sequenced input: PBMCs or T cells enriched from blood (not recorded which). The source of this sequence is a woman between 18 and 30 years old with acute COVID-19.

CDR3 sequence: CASSLGPGHNSPLHF. In DNA, the CDR3 is TGTGCCAGCAGTTTAGGGCCAGGGCACAATTCACCCCTCCACTTT. V usage is TRBV28 and J usage is TRBJ1-6, with D perhaps TRBD1 (5 bases). Germline V gives CDR1 MDHEN, CDR2 SYDVKM. The V gene lost 2 bases and the J gene lost 7 bases, with 12 bases spanning the gap. This CDR3 contains 15 residues.